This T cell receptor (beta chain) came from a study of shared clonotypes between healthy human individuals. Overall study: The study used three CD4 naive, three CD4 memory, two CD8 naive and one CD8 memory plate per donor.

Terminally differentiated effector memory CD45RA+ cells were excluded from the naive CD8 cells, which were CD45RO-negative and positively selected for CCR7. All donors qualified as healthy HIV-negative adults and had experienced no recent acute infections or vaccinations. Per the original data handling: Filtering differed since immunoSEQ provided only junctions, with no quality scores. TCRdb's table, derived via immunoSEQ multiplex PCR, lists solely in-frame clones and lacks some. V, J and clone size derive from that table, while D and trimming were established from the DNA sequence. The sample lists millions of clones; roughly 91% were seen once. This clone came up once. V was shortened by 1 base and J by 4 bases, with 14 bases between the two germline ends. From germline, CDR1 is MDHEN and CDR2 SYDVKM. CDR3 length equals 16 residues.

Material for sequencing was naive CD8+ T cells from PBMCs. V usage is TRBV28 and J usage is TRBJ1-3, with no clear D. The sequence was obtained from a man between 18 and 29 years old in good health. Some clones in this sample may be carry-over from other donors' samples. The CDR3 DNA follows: TGTGCCAGCAGTTTATTCCGCGCCGGGAGAGGAAACACCATATATTTT. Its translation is CASSLFRAGRGNTIYF.